The clone carrying this T cell receptor beta chain appeared a few times. CDR1 and CDR2 (germline): MNHNY, SVGAGI (reference sequence). CDR3 length: 13 residues. V shed 1 base, J shed 6 bases, and the junction held 1 base outside the gene matches. This sample was included in a study of identical twins. TCRdb redid the calling of the 5' RACE reads with MiXCR, one entry per CDR3 protein. Of about 470,000 distinct CDR3 sequences in the sample, 20% to 25% were seen once. This sample was shared with a second study, whose subject was T cells expressing NK-cell markers.

The specimen was CD4+ T cells sorted from blood. The TCR originated in a woman younger than 30 in good health. J is TRBJ2-3 and V is TRBV6-6; 7 bases map to TRBD2. DNA for the CDR3: TGTGCCAGCAGTTACTTGGGGGGGGATACGCAGTATTTT. As protein: CASSYLGGDTQYF.